These 25 T cell receptor beta chains were sequenced from one sample in a study of PD-1 blockade in classical Hodgkin lymphoma. The patients all showed relapse after autologous stem cell transplantation, while their brentuximab vedotin exposure varied. Clones were sequenced by immunoSEQ multiplex PCR, and TCRdb holds only the in-frame ones, with some missing. The table includes more than 140,000 clones, 78% detected once. This material consisted of peripheral blood mononuclear cells (PBMCs), taken before the second cycle of nivolumab. The receptor set was obtained from a human donor with classical Hodgkin lymphoma.

CDR3 protein: CASSLDREPEAFF. Written as DNA, the CDR3 is TGCGCCAGCAGCCTTGACAGGGAGCCTGAAGCTTTCTTT. The V call is TRBV5-1, the J call TRBJ1-1, with 7 bases lining up with TRBD1. This CDR3 comprises 13 residues. CDR1 and CDR2 from the germline V gene are SGHRS and YFSETQ. V shed 4 bases, J shed 6 bases, and the junction held 6 bases outside the gene matches. The whole variable domain, filled in from reference TRBV5-1 and TRBJ1-1, reads KAGVTQTPRYLIKTRGQQVTLSCSPISGHRSVSWYQQTPGQGLQFLFEYFSETQRNKGNFPGRFSGRQFSNSRSEMNVSTLELGDSALYLCASSLDREPEAFFGQGTRLTVV.

This clone was detected once. The chain has TRBV6-5 and TRBJ1-2, with D hard to call. Trimming took 0 bases from V and 4 from J, leaving 12 bases between them. The CDR3 is made up of 15 amino acids. Germline CDR1 is MNHEY and CDR2 is SVGAGI. CDR3 in amino acids: CASSYSLGVRYGYTF. DNA of the CDR3: TGTGCCAGCAGTTACTCCTTGGGAGTCCGCTATGGCTACACCTTC.

This chain joins TRBV29-1 and TRBJ2-7, with 13 positions matching TRBD2. V was pared by 4 bases and J by 4 bases, with 13 bases of the junction left unmatched. Germline CDR1 reads SQVTM; CDR2 reads ANQGSEA. The length of the CDR3 is 17 residues. CDR3 in DNA: TGCAGCGTTGCAGGACTAGCGGGGGCCCAATTTGGGTACGAGCAGTACTTC. Protein: CSVAGLAGAQFGYEQYF.

V gene TRBV6-5 combines with J gene TRBJ1-1, with a weak D call TRBD1 (6 bases). CDR3 length equals 13 residues. V was pared by 6 bases and J by 1 base, with 9 bases between. Germline V gene data show CDR1 as MNHEY and CDR2 as SVGAGI. CDR3 loop: CASSPTGNTEAFF. The DNA for the CDR3 is TGTGCCAGCAGCCCGACAGGGAACACTGAAGCTTTCTTT.

The chain couples TRBV7-6 to TRBJ2-2; tentative D call: TRBD1 (6 bases). The CDR3 length is 15 residues. The V and J ends lost 1 base and 0 bases respectively, with 6 bases between them. Germline CDR1 SGHVS, CDR2 FNYEAQ. CDR3 bases: TGTGCCAGCAGCTTAGAGGGGGCGAACACCGGGGAGCTGTTTTTT. It yields the protein CASSLEGANTGELFF. The whole variable domain, remainder taken from reference TRBV7-6 and TRBJ2-2, is GAGVSQSPRYKVTKRGQDVALRCDPISGHVSLYWYRQALGQGPEFLTYFNYEAQQDKSGLPNDRFSAERPEGSISTLTIQRTEQRDSAMYRCASSLEGANTGELFFGEGSRLTVL.

This clone has more than one count but fewer than ten. The chain combines TRBV4-1 with TRBJ2-1; the match to TRBD2 covers 12 bases. V lost 0 bases to trimming and J lost 1 base; unmatched junction nucleotides: 16. This CDR3 spans 22 amino acids. Germline CDR1 is MGHRA and CDR2 is YSYEKL. The CDR3 spells CASSQDTRLAGVKRYSYNEQFF. DNA of the CDR3: TGCGCCAGCAGCCAAGATACGCGACTAGCGGGAGTCAAAAGGTATTCCTACAATGAGCAGTTCTTC.

The V and J genes are TRBV6-1 and TRBJ2-7; 7 positions match TRBD2. Germline CDR1 is MNHNS and CDR2 is SASEGT. V gave up 2 bases and J gave up 1 base; unmatched junction bases: 11. This CDR3 spans 17 amino acids. The CDR3 sequence: CASSEISGPSRSYEQYF. The CDR3 DNA follows: TGTGCCAGCAGTGAAATTAGCGGGCCCTCCCGGTCCTACGAGCAGTACTTC.

This chain links TRBV6-5 with TRBJ2-5, with 10 bases matching TRBD2. V was pared by 6 bases and J by 3 bases, with 7 bases of the junction left unmatched. CDR1 is MNHEY and CDR2 is SVGAGI in the germline V gene. CDR3 size: 15 residues. The CDR3 bases are TGTGCCAGCAGGGAGGGGACTAGCGAGAAAGAGACCCAGTACTTC. Residues: CASREGTSEKETQYF.

This clone has only a few counts. V usage is TRBV6-6 and J usage is TRBJ1-5; TRBD1 matches at 7 bases. The V gene's germline CDR1 is MNHNY and CDR2 SVGAGI (reference sequence). Trimming cost V 8 bases and J 4 bases; bases outside gene matches: 5. The CDR3 loop spans 13 amino acids. The CDR3 DNA reads as TGTGCCAGCCGTGACAGGGTTAATCAGCCCCAGCATTTT. Protein sequence: CASRDRVNQPQHF.

This chain connects TRBV7-8 to TRBJ2-3; TRBD1 agrees at 7 bases. The CDR3 has 16 residues. Unmatched junction bases numbered 8, after V lost 5 bases and J lost 0 bases. Germline values: CDR1 SGHVS, CDR2 FQNEAQ. This CDR3 reads CASSPTGQASTDTQYF. As DNA, the CDR3 is TGTGCCAGCAGCCCAACAGGACAGGCTAGCACAGATACGCAGTATTTT.

This chain connects TRBV29-1 to TRBJ2-7, with 13 bases that match TRBD2. Trimming took 5 bases from V and 2 from J; bases not matched to a gene: 3. Germline V gives CDR1 SQVTM, CDR2 ANQGSEA. The CDR3 is 14 residues long. The CDR3 DNA is TGCAGCGTTACGACTAGCGGGAGGACCTACGAGCAGTACTTC. This gives the protein CSVTTSGRTYEQYF.

Comments on this clone: A read error may account for a junction end that differs from germline. This chain connects TRBV6-1 to TRBJ1-2, with TRBD1 matching 7 bases. The germline V gene has CDR1 MNHNS and CDR2 SASEGT. The CDR3 length is 15 residues. The CDR3 is CAISENPGTAYGYTF. The CDR3 region has the DNA TGTGCCATCAGTGAAAACCCCGGGACAGCCTATGGCTACACCTTC.

The chain has TRBV6-5 and TRBJ1-5; D ambiguous. This CDR3 region has 13 residues. Trimming cost V 0 bases and J 6 bases, with 6 bases left between them. Per the germline V gene, CDR1 is MNHEY and CDR2 is SVGAGI. The CDR3 sequence: CASSYSKGQPQHF. The CDR3 DNA follows: TGTGCCAGCAGTTACTCGAAAGGTCAGCCCCAGCATTTT.

A few counts support this clone. Other DNA sequences within the sample encode an identical CDR3. The J gene is TRBJ2-3, the V gene TRBV11-1; D unresolved. This CDR3 has 12 residues. Trimming shortened V by 2 bases and J by 1 base, and 1 base separated the two germline ends. Germline V gene sequence: CDR1 SGHAT, CDR2 FQDESV (reference sequence). CDR3 residues: CASSLRTDTQYF. CDR3 coding DNA: TGTGCCAGCAGCTTACGCACAGATACGCAGTATTTT.

The rearrangement joins TRBV7-3 to TRBJ2-7, with D maybe TRBD2 (6 bases). The CDR3 contains 15 residues. V shed 5 bases and J shed 4 bases, with 18 bases lying between them. Germline CDR1 SGHTA, CDR2 FQGTGA. CDR3 DNA sequence: TGTGCCAGCAGCCCCGGGCTAGCGAGGATTTACGAGCAGTACTTC. Translated, it gives CASSPGLARIYEQYF.

V and J are TRBV7-6 and TRBJ1-2; TRBD1 aligns across 8 bases. V lost 3 bases and J lost 6; bases outside the gene matches: 12. From germline, CDR1 is SGHVS and CDR2 FNYEAQ. CDR3 length: 16 residues. DNA for the CDR3: TGTGCCAGCAGCTTCCTGACAGGGGTTAAATGGGATGGCTACACCTTC. Translation gives CASSFLTGVKWDGYTF.

There are a few counts of this clone. V usage is TRBV6-1 and J usage is TRBJ1-2; TRBD1 agrees at 10 bases. The CDR3 runs 14 residues. The J segment lost 5 bases and the V segment lost 6 bases, leaving 6 bases of the junction unmatched. The V gene's germline CDR1 is MNHNS and CDR2 SASEGT. CDR3 region: CASRPGQGSYGYTF. The CDR3 DNA follows: TGTGCCAGCAGACCGGGACAGGGGAGTTATGGCTACACCTTC.

This clone was observed once. The gene calls are TRBV18 and TRBJ2-7; 7 nucleotides match TRBD1. The V gene end was trimmed by 3 bases and the J gene end by 4 bases; junction bases not matched to a gene: 12. CDR3 length: 16 residues. In germline, CDR1 is KGHSH, CDR2 LQKENI. The CDR3 spells CASSPLARQGRYEQYF. CDR3 nucleotide sequence: TGTGCCAGCTCACCCCTCGCTCGACAGGGACGATACGAGCAGTACTTC.

This chain joins TRBV19 and TRBJ2-7; 10 nucleotides line up with TRBD1. Germline V gives CDR1 LNHDA, CDR2 SQIVND (reference sequence). The CDR3 is made up of 15 amino acids. After removal of 7 bases from V and 4 bases from J, the junction contained 10 bases not matched to a gene. CDR3 DNA sequence: TGTGCCAGTACCATCTCCGGGACAGGGGTGTACGAGCAGTACTTC. Protein: CASTISGTGVYEQYF.

The V call is TRBV5-6, the J call TRBJ1-4; D might be TRBD1 (5 bases). Germline V lookup: CDR1 SGHDT, CDR2 YYEEEE. V was cut by 1 base and J by 15 bases, with 19 bases left in between. The CDR3 sequence is 14 residues long. CDR3 coding DNA: TGTGCCAGCAGCTTGTGGCAGGGAACCCGACCCTTGTTTTTT. It is translated as CASSLWQGTRPLFF.

The rearrangement links TRBV5-1 to TRBJ1-4; D call uncertain. V dropped 0 bases and J dropped 4 bases, with 13 bases sitting between them. This CDR3 comprises 16 residues. CDR1 and CDR2 from the germline V gene are SGHRS and YFSETQ. CDR3 sequence: CASSLAVDLGNEKLFF. The CDR3 nucleotides are TGCGCCAGCAGCTTGGCCGTGGATCTCGGTAATGAAAAACTGTTTTTT.

The rearrangement uses TRBV4-2 and TRBJ1-4; 7 bases align to TRBD1. CDR3 length: 16 amino acids. The germline CDR1 and CDR2 sequences are LGHNA and YNFKEQ. Trimming cost V 0 bases and J 11 bases; bases outside gene matches: 12. CDR3 coding DNA: TGTGCCAGCAGCCAAGAATCGACAGGGACGTTCGCGAAACTGTTTTTT. Translating it yields CASSQESTGTFAKLFF.

The chain is built from TRBV27 and TRBJ1-2, with no clear D. The CDR3 covers 15 residues. Germline CDR1 is MNHEY and CDR2 is SMNVEV (reference sequence). The germline V and J ends were trimmed by 4 bases and 7 bases, with 19 bases remaining between them. The CDR3 protein is CASSSVPGQRSGYTF. CDR3 nucleotide sequence: TGTGCCAGCAGTTCCGTCCCCGGGCAAAGGTCTGGCTACACCTTC.

The chain joins TRBV12-5 to TRBJ2-1; TRBD1 might be the D (6 bases). This CDR3 spans 17 amino acids. Trimming removed 1 base from V and 0 bases from J, with 13 bases in between. The V gene's germline CDR1 is LGHNT and CDR2 FRNRAP. CDR3 amino acids: CASGLAWTVSSYNEQFF. In nucleotides, the CDR3 is TGTGCTAGTGGTTTGGCCTGGACAGTTAGCTCCTACAATGAGCAGTTCTTC.

As DNA, the CDR3 is TGTGCCAGCAGCTTTCAGGGACAGGGGTTCTATGAGCAGTTCTTC. It translates to CASSFQGQGFYEQFF. The rearrangement uses TRBV5-6 and TRBJ2-1, with 10 bases lining up with TRBD1. The germline gives CDR1 SGHDT, CDR2 YYEEEE. The length of the CDR3 is 15 residues. V shed 2 bases and J 8 bases; nucleotides not matched to a gene: 7.